The rows below give T cell receptor beta chains drawn from one sample of a study of identical twins. TCRdb itself ran the 5' RACE reads through MiXCR, one entry per CDR3 protein. The table includes fewer than 900,000 distinct CDR3 sequences, approximately 21% detected once. The same data also contributed to another study, on T cells expressing NK-cell markers.

Sample: PBMCs. These receptors were collected from a woman aged 18-29 years in good health. The CDR3 runs from the conserved cysteine through the conserved F or W. The D gene is left open where the match is weak. The size of a clone is reported for some rows only, either as once, few or many, or as a class for expanded clones.

V gene: TRBV18; J gene: TRBJ2-7; clone size: NA; D gene: TRBD1; CDR3 DNA: TGTGCCAGCTCACCGTCGGGACAGGCCGAGCAGTACTTC; CDR3 protein: CASSPSGQAEQYF
V gene: TRBV7-6; J gene: TRBJ2-1; clone size: NA; D gene: TRBD2; CDR3 DNA: TGTGCCAGCAGCCTCAGACTAGCGGGAAAACGGTCGGATGAGCAGTTCTTC; CDR3 protein: CASSLRLAGKRSDEQFF
V gene: TRBV20-1; J gene: TRBJ2-3; clone size: NA; D gene: TRBD2; CDR3 DNA: TGCAGTGCTATCATGAGGAGCGGGACGGATACGCAGTATTTT; CDR3 protein: CSAIMRSGTDTQYF
V gene: TRBV29-1; J gene: TRBJ2-3; clone size: few; D gene: TRBD1; CDR3 DNA: TGCAGCGTTGCCCCGACAGGGTCGTCGGTGGGCACAGATACGCAGTATTTT; CDR3 protein: CSVAPTGSSVGTDTQYF
V gene: TRBV11-2; J gene: TRBJ2-1; clone size: NA; D gene: NA; CDR3 DNA: TGTGCCAGCAGCTTATATCCCAGCGGAACAACCTACAATGAGCAGTTCTTC; CDR3 protein: CASSLYPSGTTYNEQFF
V gene: TRBV10-3; J gene: TRBJ2-7; clone size: few; D gene: TRBD2; CDR3 DNA: TGTGCCATAGCCGGAACTAGCGGTGGGGAGCAGTACTTC; CDR3 protein: CAIAGTSGGEQYF
V gene: TRBV7-2; J gene: TRBJ2-7; clone size: NA; D gene: NA; CDR3 DNA: TGTGCCAGCAGCAACACTCACTACGAGCAGTACTTC; CDR3 protein: CASSNTHYEQYF
V gene: TRBV29-1; J gene: TRBJ2-7; clone size: few; D gene: NA; CDR3 DNA: TGCAGCGTACCTTCTGAGGAGGGAGACTACGAGCAGTACTTC; CDR3 protein: CSVPSEEGDYEQYF
V gene: TRBV11-2; J gene: TRBJ2-1; clone size: few; D gene: NA; CDR3 DNA: TGTGCCAGCAGCTTAGATTGGACGGGGAGATGGACTGGGATGGATGTCAATGAGCAGTTCTTC; CDR3 protein: CASSLDWTGRWTGMDVNEQFF
V gene: TRBV20-1; J gene: TRBJ1-1; clone size: NA; D gene: NA; CDR3 DNA: TGCAGTGCTAGTAGGGGGGAGGCAGCTTTCTTT; CDR3 protein: CSASRGEAAFF